This TCR beta chain was sequenced during a study of blood T cell repertoires in COVID-19. Turning to the study itself: The United States, Italy and Spain supplied acute and convalescent COVID-19 samples. T cells, B-cell-depleted T cells, or PBMCs provided the cDNA or gDNA that served as material.

Per the study methods: Cell counts per sample came from amplifying reference gene primers. Assay: immunoSEQ multiplex PCR; the TCRdb copy retains only in-frame clones and omits some. V and J calls and clone size follow that table, whereas D and trimming were derived from the DNA. The sample comprises about 120,000 clones, about four fifths of which are singletons, and about 10% rests with the top ten. The CDR3 covers 16 residues. This chain joins TRBV21-1 and TRBJ2-5; TRBD2, the table's D call, lacks a check against the DNA. TRBV21-1 is described as a pseudogene. Sequenced sample: peripheral blood. This sequence was found in a human donor in a cohort sampled during active COVID-19. CDR3 sequence: CASSKSLAQGEETQYF. The CDR3 DNA reads TGTGCCAGCAGCAAAAGCCTAGCGCAGGGTGAGGAGACCCAGTACTTC.